This record concerns one T cell receptor beta chain sequence. Data came from immunoSEQ multiplex PCR; TCRdb stores just in-frame clones and leaves some out. The sample includes 150,000 to 160,000 clones, roughly 82% seen only once; the top ten take almost 10%. Deletions cut 4 bases from V and 0 bases from J, with 9 bases between. Germline V gene lookup returns CDR1 MNHEY and CDR2 SMNVEV (reference sequence). This CDR3 is built from 14 residues. The data stem from a study of blood T cell repertoires in COVID-19. Study background: From the United States, Italy and Spain came samples of acute and convalescent COVID-19. The cDNA or gDNA used as material had been derived from T cells, B-cell-depleted T cells, or PBMCs.

This clonotype was sampled from a woman aged 50 to 60 with acute or convalescent COVID-19. The genes are TRBV27 and TRBJ1-1; D gene uncertain. Sequencing was performed on peripheral blood. This chain's CDR3 is CASSWSGVNTEAFF. The CDR3 coding sequence is TGTGCCAGCAGTTGGTCTGGAGTGAACACTGAAGCTTTCTTT.